The entry below describes one TCR beta chain. The sample is drawn from a study of blood T cell repertoires in COVID-19. Looking at the study overall: Material from acute and convalescent COVID-19 was sourced from the United States, Italy and Spain. T cells, B-cell-depleted T cells, or PBMCs provided the cDNA or gDNA that served as material.

Measured with immunoSEQ multiplex PCR; TCRdb has only the in-frame clones, and not every one. Among a few hundred thousand clones listed, roughly 85% were seen once. The CDR3 extends over 13 amino acids. Trimming left V 5 bases short and J 2 bases short, with 9 bases between. CDR1 is SGHVS, CDR2 FQNEAQ, per germline. The chain has TRBV7-8 and TRBJ2-5; D unresolved. This sequence originates from a woman younger than 30 with acute or convalescent COVID-19. Specimen: peripheral blood. Here the CDR3 reads CASSPNRQETQYF. The CDR3 DNA reads as TGTGCCAGCAGCCCGAACAGACAAGAGACCCAGTACTTC.